Following are 5 T cell receptor beta chains from one sample sequenced in a study of blood T cell repertoires in COVID-19. Sequencing used immunoSEQ multiplex PCR; TCRdb keeps in-frame clones, though not all of them. This sample has more than 150,000 clones; around 84% occur once, and the top ten carry approximately 15%. What was sequenced was peripheral blood. The receptor set was obtained from a man aged 30 to 45 with active or convalescent COVID-19.

The V gene is TRBV19, the J gene TRBJ2-5; D might be TRBD1 (7 bases). The V end was cut by 7 bases, the J end by 5 bases, with 20 bases between. The germline CDR1 and CDR2 sequences are LNHDA and SQIVND (reference sequence). This CDR3 is 15 amino acids long. CDR3 DNA: TGTGCCAGTACCTCGCAGGGGGGAGGAGTTGAGACCCAGTACTTC. Encoded protein: CASTSQGGGVETQYF.

This clone has just a few counts. This sequence joins TRBV5-4 and TRBJ2-2; possibly TRBD1 for D (6 bases). The CDR3 is made up of 15 amino acids. Trimming pared 0 bases from V and 1 base from J, leaving 7 bases between. Germline assignment: CDR1 SGHNT and CDR2 YYREEE (reference sequence). The CDR3 nucleotides read TGTGCCAGCAGCTTGGCCAGGGGGAACACCGGGGAGCTGTTTTTT. Protein: CASSLARGNTGELFF.

The chain couples TRBV28 to TRBJ2-7, with D perhaps matching TRBD1 (5 bases). The CDR3 consists of 14 residues. Germline loops: CDR1 MDHEN, CDR2 SYDVKM. The V end was cut by 1 base, the J end by 3 bases, with 10 bases between. This CDR3 is CASSLSGSNYEQYV. CDR3 bases: TGTGCCAGCAGTTTATCAGGGTCAAACTACGAGCAGTACGTC.

The chain joins TRBV27 to TRBJ2-7; TRBD2 matches 14 bases. This CDR3 region has 18 residues. After removal of 4 bases from V and 4 bases from J, the junction contained 12 bases not matched to a gene. CDR1 is MNHEY, CDR2 SMNVEV, per germline (reference sequence). The DNA of the CDR3 is TGTGCCAGCAGTTCCTGGGAGCCTGGGACTAGCGGGAGATACGAGCAGTACTTC. Amino acid sequence: CASSSWEPGTSGRYEQYF.

The chain carries TRBV5-1 and TRBJ1-4, with 7 bases identical to TRBD1. The CDR3 is 14 residues long. CDR1 is SGHRS, CDR2 YFSETQ, per germline. V dropped 3 bases and J dropped 8; count of bases not matched to a gene: 7. CDR3 sequence (DNA): TGCGCCAGCAGCTCCGACAGGGAGGAGGAAAAACTGTTTTTT. Translating it yields CASSSDREEEKLFF.